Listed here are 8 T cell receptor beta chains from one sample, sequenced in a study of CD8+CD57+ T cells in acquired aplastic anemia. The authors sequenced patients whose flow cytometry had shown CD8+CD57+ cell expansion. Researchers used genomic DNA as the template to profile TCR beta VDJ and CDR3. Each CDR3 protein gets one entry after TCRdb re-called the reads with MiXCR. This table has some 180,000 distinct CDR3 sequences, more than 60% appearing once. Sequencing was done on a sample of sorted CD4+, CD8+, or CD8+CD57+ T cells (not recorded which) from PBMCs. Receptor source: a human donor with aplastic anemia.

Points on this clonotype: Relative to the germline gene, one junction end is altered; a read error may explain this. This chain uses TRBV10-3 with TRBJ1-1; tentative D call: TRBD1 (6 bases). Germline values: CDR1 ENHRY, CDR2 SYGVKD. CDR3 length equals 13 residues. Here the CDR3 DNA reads TGTGCAATCAGAGACAGGAGAGATGGTGAAGCTTTCTTT. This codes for CAIRDRRDGEAFF.

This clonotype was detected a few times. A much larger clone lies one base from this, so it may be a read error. The CDR3 nucleotides are TGCAGTGCTAGAAGCCAGGGCGGTGGTTTCTCCTGCGAGCAGTACTTC. Its translation is CSARSQGGGFSCEQYF. The chain couples TRBV20-1 to TRBJ2-7, with a weak D call TRBD1 (5 bases). The germline V gene has CDR1 DFQATT and CDR2 SNEGSKA (reference sequence). The CDR3 length is 16 residues.

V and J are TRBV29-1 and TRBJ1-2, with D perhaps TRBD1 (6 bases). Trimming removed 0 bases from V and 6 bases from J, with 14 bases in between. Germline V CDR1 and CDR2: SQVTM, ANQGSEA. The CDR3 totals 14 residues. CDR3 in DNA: TGCAGCGTTGAAGAGGGGGGCGGGGGTCATGGCTACACCTTC. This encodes CSVEEGGGGHGYTF.

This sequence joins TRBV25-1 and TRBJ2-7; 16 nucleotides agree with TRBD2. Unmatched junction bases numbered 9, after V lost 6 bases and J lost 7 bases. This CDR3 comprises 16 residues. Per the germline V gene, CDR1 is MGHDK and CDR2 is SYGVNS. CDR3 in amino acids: CASSIAGTSGGEEQYF. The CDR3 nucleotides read TGTGCCAGCAGCATAGCAGGGACTAGCGGGGGGGAGGAGCAGTACTTC.

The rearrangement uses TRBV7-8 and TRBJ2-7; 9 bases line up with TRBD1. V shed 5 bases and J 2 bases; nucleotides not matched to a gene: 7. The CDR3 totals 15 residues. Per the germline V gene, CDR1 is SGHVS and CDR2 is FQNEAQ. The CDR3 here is CASSPTDRGTYEQYF. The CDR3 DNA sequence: TGTGCCAGCAGCCCCACCGACAGGGGGACCTACGAGCAGTACTTC.

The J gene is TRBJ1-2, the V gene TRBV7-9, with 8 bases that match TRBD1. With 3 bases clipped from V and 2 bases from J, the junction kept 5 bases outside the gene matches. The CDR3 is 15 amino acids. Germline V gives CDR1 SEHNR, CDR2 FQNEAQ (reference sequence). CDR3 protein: CASSFPGTGNYGYTF. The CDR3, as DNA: TGTGCCAGCAGCTTTCCCGGGACAGGCAACTATGGCTACACCTTC.

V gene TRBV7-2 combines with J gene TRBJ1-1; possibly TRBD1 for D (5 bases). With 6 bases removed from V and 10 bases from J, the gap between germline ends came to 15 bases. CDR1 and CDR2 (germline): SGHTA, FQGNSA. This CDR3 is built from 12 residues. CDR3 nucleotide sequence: TGTGCCAGCAGGGGACTCTCCCTCGGAGCTTTCTTT. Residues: CASRGLSLGAFF.

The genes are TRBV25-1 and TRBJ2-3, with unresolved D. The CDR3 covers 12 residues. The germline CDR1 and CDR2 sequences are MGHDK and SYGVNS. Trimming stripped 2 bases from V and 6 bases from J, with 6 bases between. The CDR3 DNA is TGTGCCAGCAGTGAACCGTCCGATACGCAGTATTTT. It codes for CASSEPSDTQYF.